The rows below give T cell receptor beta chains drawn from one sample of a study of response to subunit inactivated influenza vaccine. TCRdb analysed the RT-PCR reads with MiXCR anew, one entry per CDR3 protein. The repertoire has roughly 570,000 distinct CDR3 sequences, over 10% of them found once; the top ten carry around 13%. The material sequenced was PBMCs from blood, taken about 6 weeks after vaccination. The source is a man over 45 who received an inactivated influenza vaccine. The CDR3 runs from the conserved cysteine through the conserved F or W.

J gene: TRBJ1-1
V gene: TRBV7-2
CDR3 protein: CASSRFEATEAFF

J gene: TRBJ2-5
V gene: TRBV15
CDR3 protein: CATSSRLGPQETQYF

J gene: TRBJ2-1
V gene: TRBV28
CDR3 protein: CASSQRDYTHNEQFF

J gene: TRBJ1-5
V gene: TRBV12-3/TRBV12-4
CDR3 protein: CASSPAPGFNQPQHF

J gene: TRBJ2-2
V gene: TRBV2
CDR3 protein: CASRIPGLAGLTGELFF

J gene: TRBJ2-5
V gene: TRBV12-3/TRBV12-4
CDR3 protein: CASSSSGREETQYF

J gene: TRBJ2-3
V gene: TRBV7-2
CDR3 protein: CASSFAGTSGSTDTQYF

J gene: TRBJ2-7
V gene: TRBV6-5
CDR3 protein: CASSYPQRGTYEQYF

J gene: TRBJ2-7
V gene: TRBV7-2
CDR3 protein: CASSLDLDRVYEQYF

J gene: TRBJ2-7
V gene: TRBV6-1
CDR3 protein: CASSQRNRVYEQYF

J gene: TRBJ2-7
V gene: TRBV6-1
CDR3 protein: CASAPFPSGYSYEQYF

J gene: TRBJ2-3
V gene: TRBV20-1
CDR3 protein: CSASIQGLSGIDTQYF

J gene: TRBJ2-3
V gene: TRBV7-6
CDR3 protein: CASSLAIFSTDTQYF

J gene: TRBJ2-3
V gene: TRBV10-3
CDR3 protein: CAISESIRAGSSTDTQYF

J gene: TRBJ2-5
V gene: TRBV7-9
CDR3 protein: CASSPPRGGEETQYF

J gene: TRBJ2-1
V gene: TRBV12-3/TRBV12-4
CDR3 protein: CASSPRQAVVNEPQFF